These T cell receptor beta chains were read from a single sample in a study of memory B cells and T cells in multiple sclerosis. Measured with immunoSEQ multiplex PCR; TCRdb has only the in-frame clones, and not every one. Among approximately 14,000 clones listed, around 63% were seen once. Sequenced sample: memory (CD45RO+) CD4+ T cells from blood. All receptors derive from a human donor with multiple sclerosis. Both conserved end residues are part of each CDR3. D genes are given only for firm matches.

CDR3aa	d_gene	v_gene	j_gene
CASSGWGQGRTEAFF	TRBD1	TRBV10-2	TRBJ1-1
CASSPALGVGYGYTF	-	TRBV19	TRBJ1-2
CASSLGGGKETQYF	-	TRBV5-1	TRBJ2-5
CASSLDSWNTGELFF	-	TRBV27	TRBJ2-2
CASSDRGGTDTQYF	TRBD2	TRBV25-1	TRBJ2-3
CASSLAGLANEQYF	-	TRBV5-4	TRBJ2-7
CSVRGLNEKLFF	-	TRBV29-1	TRBJ1-4
CATSSPLGGTEAFF	-	TRBV15	TRBJ1-1
CASQPQQIGHPTEAFF	-	TRBV19	TRBJ1-1
CASSVGDRAYGYTF	TRBD1	TRBV19	TRBJ1-2
CASTTGSMNTEAFF	-	TRBV5-1	TRBJ1-1
CARSQGKLNSPLHF	-	TRBV2	TRBJ1-6
CASSPGTGKYNEQFF	TRBD1	TRBV7-9	TRBJ2-1
CASSFGGDSSYNEQFF	-	TRBV5-5	TRBJ2-1
CASSTRLAGVGDTQYF	TRBD2	TRBV19	TRBJ2-3
CASSQSLAGGRNEQFF	TRBD2	TRBV4-1	TRBJ2-1
CASSQVRRGQGYTF	TRBD1	TRBV4-1	TRBJ1-2
CASSMDISQPQHF	-	TRBV6-5	TRBJ1-5
CASRPTRVDTGELFF	-	TRBV28	TRBJ2-2
CASSLHLNTEAFF	-	TRBV5-4	TRBJ1-1
CASSPLLRDSASGYTF	TRBD1	TRBV27	TRBJ1-2
CASSPTGRAHQPQHF	-	TRBV18	TRBJ1-5
CASSLILTYNEQFF	-	TRBV11-2	TRBJ2-1
CASSSGVITGELFF	-	TRBV5-1	TRBJ2-2
CASSLAGNTEAFF	-	TRBV7-3	TRBJ1-1
CASSPQGVYEQYF	-	TRBV5-1	TRBJ2-7
CASSIYRGDGYTF	TRBD1	TRBV6-5	TRBJ1-2
CASSQVAHEQYF	-	TRBV4-2	TRBJ2-7
CASSPGGGDGYTF	TRBD1	TRBV7-8	TRBJ1-2
CAWSEGRGNYGYTF	TRBD1	TRBV30	TRBJ1-2
CASSQAGGSPEGAFF	-	TRBV14	TRBJ1-1
CASSLGTSGGGEQFF	TRBD2	TRBV7-9	TRBJ2-1
CASRPTAPSYEQYF	-	TRBV6-5	TRBJ2-7
CASTRQGASGQPQHF	TRBD1	TRBV19	TRBJ1-5
CASMHRTGRYGYTF	TRBD1	TRBV19	TRBJ1-2
CASSLGLAGEEQFF	TRBD2	TRBV5-1	TRBJ2-1
CASSLAATGVHEQYF	TRBD1	TRBV5-1	TRBJ2-7
CASRKGTGLEAFF	TRBD1	TRBV2	TRBJ1-1
CAGEYTDTQYF	TRBD2	TRBV6-1	TRBJ2-3
CASSPRGWTSSPETQYF	TRBD2	TRBV19	TRBJ2-5
CASTPGPTGGQPQHF	TRBD1	TRBV4-1	TRBJ1-5
CASREKTGGNTEAFF	TRBD1	TRBV2	TRBJ1-1
CASSLQGDNQPQHF	-	TRBV27	TRBJ1-5
CASSFTADQPQHF	-	TRBV7-3	TRBJ1-5
CASSDVGGQGKHGYTF	TRBD1	TRBV2	TRBJ1-2
CAWATSGRSNEQFF	TRBD2	TRBV30	TRBJ2-1
CSATLNEKLFF	-	TRBV20-1	TRBJ1-4
CASRGDRSPPGYTF	TRBD1	TRBV11-3	TRBJ1-2
CASSVGLAGGDTQYF	TRBD2	TRBV2	TRBJ2-3
CASSLAGASGQETQYF	TRBD2	TRBV5-1	TRBJ2-5